These 17 T cell receptor beta chains were all obtained from the same sample, sequenced in a study of blood T cell repertoires in COVID-19. Generated by immunoSEQ multiplex PCR, the TCRdb table keeps only in-frame clones and is missing some. Of roughly 100,000 clones listed, around 76% are singletons. The sequenced sample consisted of peripheral blood. The receptors originated from a woman in her seventies with acute or convalescent COVID-19.

The chain has TRBV19 and TRBJ1-1, with unresolved D. V lost 3 bases, J lost 0 bases, and 11 bases lay in between. Germline-derived CDR1 and CDR2 are LNHDA and SQIVND (reference sequence). The CDR3 is made up of 15 amino acids. This CDR3 is CASSIEGRMNTEAFF. The DNA of the CDR3 is TGTGCCAGTAGTATCGAGGGCAGGATGAACACTGAAGCTTTCTTT. The whole variable domain, remainder taken from reference TRBV19 and TRBJ1-1, is DGGITQSPKYLFRKEGQNVTLSCEQNLNHDAMYWYRQDPGQGLRLIYYSQIVNDFQKGDIAEGYSVSREKKESFPLTVTSAQKNPTAFYLCASSIEGRMNTEAFFGQGTRLTVV.

The chain is built from TRBV7-9 and TRBJ2-5, with 9 nucleotides matching TRBD1. Germline V gives CDR1 SEHNR, CDR2 FQNEAQ (reference sequence). This CDR3 comprises 15 residues. Unmatched junction bases numbered 9, after V lost 4 bases and J lost 6 bases. CDR3 in amino acids: CASSSPGQGRKTQYF. The DNA for the CDR3 is TGTGCCAGCAGCTCCCCGGGACAGGGTAGAAAGACCCAGTACTTC.

This chain connects TRBV10-1 to TRBJ2-3; 9 bases line up with TRBD1. This CDR3 region has 14 residues. After removal of 3 bases from V and 6 bases from J, the junction contained 4 bases not matched to a gene. Germline values: CDR1 WNHNN, CDR2 SYGVQD (reference sequence). DNA for the CDR3: TGCGCCAGCAGTGACCGGACAGGGGCGGATACGCAGTATTTT. Protein product: CASSDRTGADTQYF.

The V gene is TRBV6-5, the J gene TRBJ2-1; perhaps TRBD2 as D (5 bases). This CDR3 has 15 residues. The V gene lost 0 bases and the J gene lost 3 bases, with 9 bases spanning the gap. Germline values: CDR1 MNHEY, CDR2 SVGAGI. CDR3 in amino acids: CASSYSRDGYNEQFF. The CDR3 DNA follows: TGTGCCAGCAGTTACTCGAGGGATGGCTACAATGAGCAGTTCTTC.

The gene calls are TRBV6-5 and TRBJ1-1, with a weak D call TRBD1 (6 bases). V gave up 6 bases and J gave up 3 bases, with 17 bases separating them. Germline lookup yields CDR1 MNHEY and CDR2 SVGAGI. The CDR3 is 15 amino acids. CDR3 DNA sequence: TGTGCCAGCAGCCCGGTTACCGGGGGGCACACTGAAGCTTTCTTT. Translation gives CASSPVTGGHTEAFF.

The chain recombines TRBV7-9 with TRBJ2-2, with 7 positions matching TRBD1. CDR3 length equals 16 residues. Trimming at V came to 3 bases and at J to 4 bases, leaving 8 bases not matched to a gene. Germline V lookup: CDR1 SEHNR, CDR2 FQNEAQ (reference sequence). The CDR3 sequence is CASSFRQGGGTGELFF. For the CDR3, the DNA is TGTGCCAGCAGCTTTAGACAGGGCGGTGGCACCGGGGAGCTGTTTTTT.

This clone was seen a single time. This sequence joins TRBV30 and TRBJ1-1; no definite D call. The germline V gene has CDR1 GTSNPN and CDR2 SVGIG (reference sequence). This CDR3 is built from 13 residues. Trimming took 3 bases from V and 3 from J, leaving 11 bases between them. The chain's CDR3 is CAWSVFRDTEAFF. The CDR3, as DNA: TGTGCCTGGAGCGTATTTCGGGACACTGAAGCTTTCTTT.

The V call is TRBV25-1, the J call TRBJ1-2; 7 bases fit TRBD1. The CDR3 extends over 14 amino acids. The V and J ends lost 6 bases and 2 bases, in that order; junction bases with no gene match: 6. Germline assignment: CDR1 MGHDK and CDR2 SYGVNS. CDR3 amino acids: CASRLTGKNYGYTF. CDR3 nucleotides: TGTGCCAGCAGGCTGACAGGGAAGAACTATGGCTACACCTTC.

This chain connects TRBV18 to TRBJ1-1, with D possibly being TRBD1 (6 bases). Germline V gene lookup returns CDR1 KGHSH and CDR2 LQKENI. This CDR3 is built from 17 residues. The germline V and J ends were trimmed by 4 bases and 1 base, with 19 bases remaining between them. This CDR3 is CASSQTGNRDGNTEAFF. Written as DNA, the CDR3 is TGTGCCAGCTCACAAACGGGAAACAGGGATGGGAACACTGAAGCTTTCTTT.

The CDR3 bases are TGTGCCAGCAGCTATGGCGGGGCCGCTAATGACATTCAGTACTTC. This codes for CASSYGGAANDIQYF. The V gene is TRBV7-2, the J gene TRBJ2-4, with D tentatively TRBD2 (6 bases). This CDR3 is 15 amino acids long. Germline CDR1 reads SGHTA; CDR2 reads FQGNSA. The V end was cut by 4 bases, the J end by 8 bases, with 18 bases between.

This clone turned up a few times. This chain links TRBV2 with TRBJ1-2, with 11 nucleotides matching TRBD1. The CDR3 runs to 18 residues. Unmatched junction bases numbered 17, after V lost 7 bases and J lost 4 bases. The V gene's germline CDR1 is SNHLY and CDR2 FYNNEI. The CDR3, as DNA: TGTGCCAGCATCGATGATGGACAGGGGGCATTGATCTTCTATGGCTACACCTTC. This gives the protein CASIDDGQGALIFYGYTF.

V usage is TRBV19 and J usage is TRBJ1-4, with 8 bases identical to TRBD1. Germline-derived CDR1 and CDR2 are LNHDA and SQIVND (reference sequence). With 2 bases clipped from V and 8 bases from J, the junction kept 13 bases outside the gene matches. The CDR3 spans 17 residues. CDR3 region: CASSIRTTRQGKEKLFF. The CDR3 DNA reads TGTGCCAGTAGTATACGAACTACCCGACAGGGGAAAGAAAAACTGTTTTTT.

This clone was found a few times. J is TRBJ1-1 and V is TRBV12-3 or TRBV12-4, with no clear D. Between the trimmed V and J ends, which lost 3 bases and 6 bases, there was a span of 8 bases. The CDR3 runs 12 residues. The CDR3 loop is CASSFGGPEAFF. In DNA, the CDR3 is TGTGCCAGCAGTTTCGGCGGGCCTGAAGCTTTCTTT.

This clone was seen repeatedly, ten times or more. The genes are TRBV3-1 (or the pseudogene TRBV3-2) and TRBJ1-1; D gene ambiguous. Per the germline V gene, CDR1 is LGHDT and CDR2 is YNNKEL (reference sequence). There are 12 residues in the CDR3. V lost 4 bases, J lost 10 bases, and 13 bases lay in between. DNA of the CDR3: TGTGCCAGCAGCCGGGCCCCTTACGGAGCTTTCTTT. It is translated as CASSRAPYGAFF.

CDR3 sequence reads: CASSVGGTGGETQYF. CDR3 DNA sequence: TGTGCCAGCAGCGTAGGAGGGACAGGGGGTGAGACCCAGTACTTC. This chain links TRBV9 with TRBJ2-5, with 11 positions matching TRBD1. The V and J ends lost 0 bases and 5 bases, in that order; junction bases with no gene match: 3. Germline CDR1 SGDLS, CDR2 YYNGEE. This CDR3 comprises 15 residues.

J is TRBJ1-4 and V is TRBV2, with a tentative D call TRBD1 (5 bases). From germline, CDR1 is SNHLY and CDR2 FYNNEI. The CDR3 totals 12 residues. CDR3 coding DNA: TGTGCTACCCGCGGGGGAGGAGAAAAACTGTTTTTT. Encoded protein: CATRGGGEKLFF.

V gene TRBV30 combines with J gene TRBJ1-6; 8 bases match TRBD1. This CDR3 has 17 amino acids. Germline V lookup: CDR1 GTSNPN, CDR2 SVGIG (reference sequence). V shed 5 bases, J shed 2 bases, and the junction held 11 bases outside the gene matches. DNA of the CDR3: TGTGCCTGGGAAAGCGGACAGGGAGGGGCCTATAATTCACCCCTCCACTTT. Translated, it gives CAWESGQGGAYNSPLHF.